This T cell receptor (beta chain) came from a study of response to subunit inactivated influenza vaccine. Study findings and constraints: Each seasonal influenza vaccination, the authors suggested, recruits few new T cells.

This clonotype was counted only a few times. The antigen is unknown. TCRdb re-called the RT-PCR reads with MiXCR, one entry per CDR3 protein. The repertoire includes about 190,000 distinct CDR3 sequences, about an eighth of them detected once, and about 26% sits in the top ten. CDR1 and CDR2 from the germline V gene are SGHTA and FQGNSA. This CDR3 has 13 amino acids. V was pared by 4 bases and J by 4 bases, with 5 bases between. This TCR derives from a man aged 50-59 years who received an inactivated influenza vaccine. This sequence joins TRBV7-2 and TRBJ2-6; D call uncertain. The source material was CD8+ T cells sorted from PBMCs, sampled roughly 5 days after vaccination. The CDR3 sequence: CASSWAGANVLTF. The CDR3 DNA reads as TGTGCCAGCAGCTGGGCGGGGGCCAACGTCCTGACTTTC.